Following are 32 T cell receptor beta chains from one sample sequenced in a study of blood T cell repertoires in COVID-19. Produced via immunoSEQ multiplex PCR; TCRdb's table is partial and in-frame only. This table has under 300,000 clones, 79% appearing once. The source material was peripheral blood. These receptors originate from a woman in her thirties or forties with active or convalescent COVID-19.

The chain uses TRBV2 and TRBJ1-4, with a weak D call TRBD1 (5 bases). The germline V and J ends were trimmed by 7 bases and 3 bases, with 12 bases remaining between them. CDR1 and CDR2 (germline): SNHLY, FYNNEI. This CDR3 contains 14 residues. As DNA, the CDR3 is TGTGCCAGCATCGGGGGGACGTCTAATGAAAAACTGTTTTTT. Its translation: CASIGGTSNEKLFF. Looking up the rest from reference TRBV2 and TRBJ1-4 gives the full variable domain: EPEVTQTPSHQVTQMGQEVILRCVPISNHLYFYWYRQILGQKVEFLVSFYNNEISEKSEIFDDQFSVERPDGSNFTLKIRSTKLEDSAMYFCASIGGTSNEKLFFGSGTQLSVL.

In its sample, this clone was seen once. The chain employs TRBV9 and TRBJ1-4, with TRBD1 matching over 12 bases. V lost 4 bases and J lost 5; bases outside the gene matches: 9. CDR1 is SGDLS, CDR2 YYNGEE, per germline. This CDR3 region has 17 residues. The CDR3 region is CASSPGTGGGRNEKLFF. The CDR3 DNA is TGTGCCAGCAGCCCGGGGACAGGGGGCGGCCGGAATGAAAAACTGTTTTTT.

This chain connects TRBV19 to TRBJ2-1; D not certain. The V end was cut by 1 base, the J end by 9 bases, with 13 bases between. This CDR3 has 14 residues. From germline, CDR1 is LNHDA and CDR2 SQIVND (reference sequence). The CDR3: CASSIGASSGEQFF. The CDR3 DNA reads as TGTGCCAGTAGTATAGGTGCCTCGTCAGGTGAGCAGTTCTTC.

V usage is TRBV6-1 and J usage is TRBJ2-1, with a weak D call TRBD1 (6 bases). CDR1 and CDR2 from the germline V gene are MNHNS and SASEGT. This CDR3 region has 18 residues. V lost 1 base to trimming and J lost 0 bases, with 16 bases between them. CDR3 region: CASSEGYQTGHSYNEQFF. The CDR3 bases are TGTGCCAGCAGTGAAGGATATCAGACAGGACACTCCTACAATGAGCAGTTCTTC.

V usage is TRBV12-5 and J usage is TRBJ2-2; D is perhaps TRBD1 (6 bases). The CDR3 is 16 amino acids. Germline V CDR1 and CDR2: LGHNT, FRNRAP. Trimming removed 4 bases at V and 2 bases at J, with 14 bases between. The CDR3 is CASGSTGHINTGELFF. The CDR3, as DNA: TGTGCTAGTGGTTCGACGGGACATATTAACACCGGGGAGCTGTTTTTT.

The chain joins TRBV2 to TRBJ1-3; D is perhaps TRBD1 (5 bases). Trimming took off 6 bases at V and 0 bases at J, with 12 bases between the two ends. CDR1 and CDR2 from the germline V gene are SNHLY and FYNNEI. The CDR3 spans 15 residues. In DNA, the CDR3 is TGTGCCAGCAGGCTGACAGATGACTCTGGAAACACCATATATTTT. Protein product: CASRLTDDSGNTIYF.

V and J are TRBV6-5 and TRBJ2-1; 9 bases are shared with TRBD2. Trimming at V came to 6 bases and at J to 6 bases, leaving 9 bases not matched to a gene. The CDR3 is 15 residues long. Per germline, CDR1 MNHEY and CDR2 SVGAGI. As DNA, the CDR3 is TGTGCCAGCAGAATATCGGGACTAGCTCTCAATGAGCAGTTCTTC. Protein sequence: CASRISGLALNEQFF.

The gene calls are TRBV19 and TRBJ2-6; no firm D call. Germline lookup yields CDR1 LNHDA and CDR2 SQIVND (reference sequence). The V end was cut by 3 bases, the J end by 0 bases, with 6 bases between. The CDR3 extends over 15 amino acids. In DNA, the CDR3 is TGTGCCAGTAGTATCATCCCCTCTGGGGCCAACGTCCTGACTTTC. It is translated as CASSIIPSGANVLTF.

The chain uses TRBV7-9 and TRBJ2-3; D is unresolved. The germline V and J ends were trimmed by 5 bases and 8 bases, with 14 bases remaining between them. The CDR3 contains 13 residues. CDR1 SEHNR and CDR2 FQNEAQ come from the germline V gene (reference sequence). The CDR3 loop reads CASSVDTVGTQYF. In DNA, the CDR3 is TGTGCCAGCAGCGTCGACACAGTGGGTACGCAGTATTTT.

This clone turned up a few times. The chain links TRBV9 to TRBJ2-6, with 8 bases fitting TRBD1. Per germline, CDR1 SGDLS and CDR2 YYNGEE. J was trimmed by 2 bases and V by 5 bases; bases with no gene match: 6. This CDR3 spans 16 amino acids. CDR3 sequence reads: CASSTTGGAGANVLTF. In DNA form, the CDR3 reads TGTGCCAGCAGTACCACAGGGGGAGCTGGGGCCAACGTCCTGACTTTC.

The V and J genes are TRBV2 and TRBJ2-1, with 13 positions matching TRBD2. The J segment lost 9 bases and the V segment lost 7 bases, leaving 9 bases of the junction unmatched. This CDR3 is 15 amino acids long. In germline, CDR1 is SNHLY, CDR2 FYNNEI. The DNA of the CDR3 is TGTGCCAGCAAGGCAACTAGCGGGGGGGCCGGTGAGCAGTTCTTC. Translated: CASKATSGGAGEQFF.

This clone was detected only once. The rearrangement links TRBV2 to TRBJ2-7; 10 nucleotides align to TRBD1. CDR1 and CDR2 from the germline V gene are SNHLY and FYNNEI. This CDR3 contains 15 residues. V shed 4 bases, J shed 6 bases, and the junction held 9 bases outside the gene matches. The CDR3 DNA reads TGTGCCAGCAGTGCGTCCGGGACAGGGGTTTCCGAGCAGTACTTC. Residues: CASSASGTGVSEQYF.

The chain recombines TRBV27 with TRBJ1-5; a weak D match, TRBD1 (6 bases). V dropped 3 bases and J dropped 2 bases, with 11 bases sitting between them. Germline assignment: CDR1 MNHEY and CDR2 SMNVEV (reference sequence). This CDR3 contains 15 residues. The CDR3 protein is CASSFTGGRNQPQHF. The CDR3 nucleotides are TGTGCCAGCAGTTTCACGGGGGGGCGCAATCAGCCCCAGCATTTT.

This clone was recorded at least ten times. The CDR3 loop is CASSAHRGTEAFF. The CDR3 coding sequence is TGCGCCAGCAGTGCCCACAGGGGGACTGAAGCTTTCTTT. The J gene is TRBJ1-1, the V gene TRBV10-1; 8 bases are a match to TRBD1. The CDR3 contains 13 residues. With 4 bases clipped from V and 5 bases from J, the junction kept 3 bases outside the gene matches. Germline CDR1 and CDR2: WNHNN and SYGVQD (reference sequence).

With respect to this clone: In the same sample, other DNA sequences code for this CDR3. The genes are TRBV27 and TRBJ2-1; 7 bases align to TRBD2. Looked up from germline, CDR1 is MNHEY and CDR2 is SMNVEV (reference sequence). The CDR3 runs 14 residues. Trimming removed 4 bases from V and 1 base from J; junction bases left unmatched: 1. Written as DNA, the CDR3 is TGTGCCAGCAGTTCGGGACTATCCTACAATGAGCAGTTCTTC. Translated: CASSSGLSYNEQFF.

The chain carries TRBV12-3 or TRBV12-4 and TRBJ1-1; 7 bases are a match to TRBD1. CDR3 size: 12 residues. Trimming cost V 6 bases and J 7 bases; bases outside gene matches: 5. The CDR3 DNA reads TGTGCCAGCAGCCTCAGGGGGAATGAAGCTTTCTTT. Its translation: CASSLRGNEAFF.

The chain has TRBV11-2 and TRBJ1-5; D remains ambiguous. CDR1 and CDR2 (germline): SGHAT, FQNNGV. The CDR3 covers 14 residues. Deletions cut 2 bases from V and 6 bases from J, with 11 bases between. In nucleotides, the CDR3 is TGTGCCAGCAGCTTAAGCCTCAGCGGTCAGCCCCAGCATTTT. The encoded protein is CASSLSLSGQPQHF.

The chain uses TRBV9 and TRBJ1-5; the match to TRBD1 covers 7 bases. The J segment lost 8 bases and the V segment lost 0 bases, leaving 8 bases of the junction unmatched. The CDR3 runs to 15 residues. In germline, CDR1 is SGDLS, CDR2 YYNGEE. CDR3 in DNA: TGTGCCAGCAGCGTAGACGGGACAGCCGGAGAGCCCCAGCATTTT. Its translation: CASSVDGTAGEPQHF.

This clone has only a few counts. This sequence joins TRBV6-6 and TRBJ1-3, with a tentative D call TRBD1 (5 bases). Germline V lookup: CDR1 MNHNY, CDR2 SVGAGI (reference sequence). The CDR3 loop spans 14 amino acids. The germline V and J ends were trimmed by 10 bases and 3 bases, with 16 bases remaining between them. CDR3 DNA sequence: TGTGCCATCGCTCAGGGTCAGGGTGGAAACACCATATATTTT. It translates to CAIAQGQGGNTIYF.

Note on this clone: Within the sample, other DNA sequences also encode this same CDR3. The rearrangement joins TRBV20-1 to TRBJ1-2; D call uncertain. The CDR3 loop spans 11 amino acids. V lost 1 base, J lost 4 bases, and 4 bases lay in between. CDR1 is DFQATT and CDR2 is SNEGSKA in the germline V gene (reference sequence). CDR3 protein: CSARGSYGYTF. Here the CDR3 DNA reads TGCAGTGCTAGAGGGAGCTATGGCTACACCTTC.

This chain joins TRBV9 and TRBJ2-2; 9 bases map to TRBD1. This CDR3 region has 15 residues. CDR1 is SGDLS and CDR2 is YYNGEE in the germline V gene. V was pared by 4 bases and J by 6 bases, with 7 bases of the junction left unmatched. The CDR3 sequence: CASSPWDRASGELFF. DNA for the CDR3: TGTGCCAGCAGCCCTTGGGACAGGGCTTCCGGGGAGCTGTTTTTT.

The chain carries TRBV27 and TRBJ2-1; 7 bases are a match to TRBD1. V trimming: 8 bases; J trimming: 7 bases; junction bases outside the gene matches: 8. Germline V gives CDR1 MNHEY, CDR2 SMNVEV (reference sequence). The CDR3 runs to 13 residues. Here the CDR3 reads CASYRQGRNEQFF. The CDR3 DNA follows: TGTGCCAGCTACCGACAGGGTAGGAATGAGCAGTTCTTC.

The chain joins TRBV3-1 (or the pseudogene TRBV3-2) to TRBJ1-2; D remains unclear. Germline V lookup: CDR1 LGHDT, CDR2 YNNKEL (reference sequence). Trimming removed 1 base from V and 6 bases from J, with 15 bases in between. The CDR3 totals 15 residues. The CDR3 region has the DNA TGTGCCAGCAGCCAAGCCGGGTCCCTAAGAGATGGCTACACCTTC. Its protein product is CASSQAGSLRDGYTF.

The chain links TRBV9 to TRBJ2-6; possible D gene TRBD1, 5 bases. Germline CDR1 and CDR2: SGDLS and YYNGEE. The CDR3 covers 15 residues. Between the trimmed V and J ends, which lost 4 bases and 4 bases, there was a span of 12 bases. The CDR3 region has the DNA TGTGCCAGCAGCTCCCGGTGGGGCGGGGCCAACGTCCTGACTTTC. Translation: CASSSRWGGANVLTF.

This sequence joins TRBV3-1 (or the pseudogene TRBV3-2) and TRBJ2-1; a weak D match, TRBD2 (7 bases). Germline V gene sequence: CDR1 LGHDT, CDR2 YNNKEL (reference sequence). Trimming shortened V by 2 bases and J by 5 bases, and 25 bases separated the two germline ends. The CDR3 covers 19 residues. Written as DNA, the CDR3 is TGTGCCAGCAGCCAAATGGTCATCGAGTTGGGGGGGGCCCACAATGAGCAGTTCTTC. This codes for CASSQMVIELGGAHNEQFF.

This clone was seen a handful of times. This rearrangement joins TRBV28 to TRBJ1-5, with D possibly being TRBD1 (5 bases). CDR3 length equals 13 residues. Trimming took 11 bases from V and 4 from J, leaving 15 bases between them. The V gene's germline CDR1 is MDHEN and CDR2 SYDVKM. The CDR3 reads CAGGGKSNQPQHF. Written as DNA, the CDR3 is TGTGCCGGGGGAGGGAAAAGTAATCAGCCCCAGCATTTT.

The J gene is TRBJ1-2, the V gene TRBV11-2, with unresolved D. The ends were cut back, 0 bases at V and 4 bases at J, with 12 bases in the middle. This CDR3 is 15 amino acids long. Germline CDR1 is SGHAT and CDR2 is FQNNGV. CDR3 nucleotide sequence: TGTGCCAGCAGCTTAGAAGGGCGGGTCCCCTATGGCTACACCTTC. Encoded protein: CASSLEGRVPYGYTF. The variable domain in full, completed from reference TRBV11-2 and TRBJ1-2, reads EAGVAQSPRYKIIEKRQSVAFWCNPISGHATLYWYQQILGQGPKLLIQFQNNGVVDDSQLPKDRFSAERLKGVDSTLKIQPAKLEDSAVYLCASSLEGRVPYGYTFGSGTRLTVV.

The CDR3 DNA reads TGTGCCAGCAGCCCCGGACACAGCAATCAGCCCCAGCATTTT. This sequence encodes CASSPGHSNQPQHF. The chain couples TRBV6-5 to TRBJ1-5; possibly TRBD1 for D (5 bases). Trimming cost V 6 bases and J 1 base, with 10 bases left between them. Germline loops: CDR1 MNHEY, CDR2 SVGAGI. The CDR3 sequence is 14 residues long.

This clone was seen a handful of times. The chain employs TRBV29-1 and TRBJ1-1; a weak D match, TRBD1 (5 bases). This CDR3 has 11 amino acids. V lost 8 bases to trimming and J lost 5 bases, with 12 bases between them. The V gene's germline CDR1 is SQVTM and CDR2 ANQGSEA. Here the CDR3 reads CSFGRGTEAFF. The CDR3 coding sequence is TGCAGCTTCGGAAGGGGTACTGAAGCTTTCTTT.

The chain recombines TRBV20-1 with TRBJ1-1; a weak D match, TRBD1 (5 bases). This CDR3 is 15 amino acids long. CDR1 is DFQATT, CDR2 SNEGSKA, per germline (reference sequence). V lost 3 bases and J 1 base, leaving 15 bases between the germline ends. DNA of the CDR3: TGCAGTGCTAGTGGGGAAGGGGACTCGAACACTGAAGCTTTCTTT. Amino acids: CSASGEGDSNTEAFF.

V is TRBV25-1 and J is TRBJ2-5; 9 positions agree with TRBD1. Germline assignment: CDR1 MGHDK and CDR2 SYGVNS. Trimming removed 3 bases from V and 2 bases from J; junction bases left unmatched: 7. This CDR3 is 16 amino acids long. The chain's CDR3 is CASSDLGQGKQETQYF. The CDR3 coding sequence is TGTGCCAGCAGTGACCTCGGACAGGGGAAGCAAGAGACCCAGTACTTC.

This clone was picked up one time. This chain joins TRBV6-1 and TRBJ2-7, with D unresolved. The CDR3 spans 14 residues. V lost 3 bases and J lost 2, with 11 bases in between. In germline, CDR1 is MNHNS, CDR2 SASEGT. CDR3 sequence (DNA): TGTGCCAGCAGTGAGACATCTCGTCCCTACGAGCAGTACGTC. This translates into CASSETSRPYEQYV.